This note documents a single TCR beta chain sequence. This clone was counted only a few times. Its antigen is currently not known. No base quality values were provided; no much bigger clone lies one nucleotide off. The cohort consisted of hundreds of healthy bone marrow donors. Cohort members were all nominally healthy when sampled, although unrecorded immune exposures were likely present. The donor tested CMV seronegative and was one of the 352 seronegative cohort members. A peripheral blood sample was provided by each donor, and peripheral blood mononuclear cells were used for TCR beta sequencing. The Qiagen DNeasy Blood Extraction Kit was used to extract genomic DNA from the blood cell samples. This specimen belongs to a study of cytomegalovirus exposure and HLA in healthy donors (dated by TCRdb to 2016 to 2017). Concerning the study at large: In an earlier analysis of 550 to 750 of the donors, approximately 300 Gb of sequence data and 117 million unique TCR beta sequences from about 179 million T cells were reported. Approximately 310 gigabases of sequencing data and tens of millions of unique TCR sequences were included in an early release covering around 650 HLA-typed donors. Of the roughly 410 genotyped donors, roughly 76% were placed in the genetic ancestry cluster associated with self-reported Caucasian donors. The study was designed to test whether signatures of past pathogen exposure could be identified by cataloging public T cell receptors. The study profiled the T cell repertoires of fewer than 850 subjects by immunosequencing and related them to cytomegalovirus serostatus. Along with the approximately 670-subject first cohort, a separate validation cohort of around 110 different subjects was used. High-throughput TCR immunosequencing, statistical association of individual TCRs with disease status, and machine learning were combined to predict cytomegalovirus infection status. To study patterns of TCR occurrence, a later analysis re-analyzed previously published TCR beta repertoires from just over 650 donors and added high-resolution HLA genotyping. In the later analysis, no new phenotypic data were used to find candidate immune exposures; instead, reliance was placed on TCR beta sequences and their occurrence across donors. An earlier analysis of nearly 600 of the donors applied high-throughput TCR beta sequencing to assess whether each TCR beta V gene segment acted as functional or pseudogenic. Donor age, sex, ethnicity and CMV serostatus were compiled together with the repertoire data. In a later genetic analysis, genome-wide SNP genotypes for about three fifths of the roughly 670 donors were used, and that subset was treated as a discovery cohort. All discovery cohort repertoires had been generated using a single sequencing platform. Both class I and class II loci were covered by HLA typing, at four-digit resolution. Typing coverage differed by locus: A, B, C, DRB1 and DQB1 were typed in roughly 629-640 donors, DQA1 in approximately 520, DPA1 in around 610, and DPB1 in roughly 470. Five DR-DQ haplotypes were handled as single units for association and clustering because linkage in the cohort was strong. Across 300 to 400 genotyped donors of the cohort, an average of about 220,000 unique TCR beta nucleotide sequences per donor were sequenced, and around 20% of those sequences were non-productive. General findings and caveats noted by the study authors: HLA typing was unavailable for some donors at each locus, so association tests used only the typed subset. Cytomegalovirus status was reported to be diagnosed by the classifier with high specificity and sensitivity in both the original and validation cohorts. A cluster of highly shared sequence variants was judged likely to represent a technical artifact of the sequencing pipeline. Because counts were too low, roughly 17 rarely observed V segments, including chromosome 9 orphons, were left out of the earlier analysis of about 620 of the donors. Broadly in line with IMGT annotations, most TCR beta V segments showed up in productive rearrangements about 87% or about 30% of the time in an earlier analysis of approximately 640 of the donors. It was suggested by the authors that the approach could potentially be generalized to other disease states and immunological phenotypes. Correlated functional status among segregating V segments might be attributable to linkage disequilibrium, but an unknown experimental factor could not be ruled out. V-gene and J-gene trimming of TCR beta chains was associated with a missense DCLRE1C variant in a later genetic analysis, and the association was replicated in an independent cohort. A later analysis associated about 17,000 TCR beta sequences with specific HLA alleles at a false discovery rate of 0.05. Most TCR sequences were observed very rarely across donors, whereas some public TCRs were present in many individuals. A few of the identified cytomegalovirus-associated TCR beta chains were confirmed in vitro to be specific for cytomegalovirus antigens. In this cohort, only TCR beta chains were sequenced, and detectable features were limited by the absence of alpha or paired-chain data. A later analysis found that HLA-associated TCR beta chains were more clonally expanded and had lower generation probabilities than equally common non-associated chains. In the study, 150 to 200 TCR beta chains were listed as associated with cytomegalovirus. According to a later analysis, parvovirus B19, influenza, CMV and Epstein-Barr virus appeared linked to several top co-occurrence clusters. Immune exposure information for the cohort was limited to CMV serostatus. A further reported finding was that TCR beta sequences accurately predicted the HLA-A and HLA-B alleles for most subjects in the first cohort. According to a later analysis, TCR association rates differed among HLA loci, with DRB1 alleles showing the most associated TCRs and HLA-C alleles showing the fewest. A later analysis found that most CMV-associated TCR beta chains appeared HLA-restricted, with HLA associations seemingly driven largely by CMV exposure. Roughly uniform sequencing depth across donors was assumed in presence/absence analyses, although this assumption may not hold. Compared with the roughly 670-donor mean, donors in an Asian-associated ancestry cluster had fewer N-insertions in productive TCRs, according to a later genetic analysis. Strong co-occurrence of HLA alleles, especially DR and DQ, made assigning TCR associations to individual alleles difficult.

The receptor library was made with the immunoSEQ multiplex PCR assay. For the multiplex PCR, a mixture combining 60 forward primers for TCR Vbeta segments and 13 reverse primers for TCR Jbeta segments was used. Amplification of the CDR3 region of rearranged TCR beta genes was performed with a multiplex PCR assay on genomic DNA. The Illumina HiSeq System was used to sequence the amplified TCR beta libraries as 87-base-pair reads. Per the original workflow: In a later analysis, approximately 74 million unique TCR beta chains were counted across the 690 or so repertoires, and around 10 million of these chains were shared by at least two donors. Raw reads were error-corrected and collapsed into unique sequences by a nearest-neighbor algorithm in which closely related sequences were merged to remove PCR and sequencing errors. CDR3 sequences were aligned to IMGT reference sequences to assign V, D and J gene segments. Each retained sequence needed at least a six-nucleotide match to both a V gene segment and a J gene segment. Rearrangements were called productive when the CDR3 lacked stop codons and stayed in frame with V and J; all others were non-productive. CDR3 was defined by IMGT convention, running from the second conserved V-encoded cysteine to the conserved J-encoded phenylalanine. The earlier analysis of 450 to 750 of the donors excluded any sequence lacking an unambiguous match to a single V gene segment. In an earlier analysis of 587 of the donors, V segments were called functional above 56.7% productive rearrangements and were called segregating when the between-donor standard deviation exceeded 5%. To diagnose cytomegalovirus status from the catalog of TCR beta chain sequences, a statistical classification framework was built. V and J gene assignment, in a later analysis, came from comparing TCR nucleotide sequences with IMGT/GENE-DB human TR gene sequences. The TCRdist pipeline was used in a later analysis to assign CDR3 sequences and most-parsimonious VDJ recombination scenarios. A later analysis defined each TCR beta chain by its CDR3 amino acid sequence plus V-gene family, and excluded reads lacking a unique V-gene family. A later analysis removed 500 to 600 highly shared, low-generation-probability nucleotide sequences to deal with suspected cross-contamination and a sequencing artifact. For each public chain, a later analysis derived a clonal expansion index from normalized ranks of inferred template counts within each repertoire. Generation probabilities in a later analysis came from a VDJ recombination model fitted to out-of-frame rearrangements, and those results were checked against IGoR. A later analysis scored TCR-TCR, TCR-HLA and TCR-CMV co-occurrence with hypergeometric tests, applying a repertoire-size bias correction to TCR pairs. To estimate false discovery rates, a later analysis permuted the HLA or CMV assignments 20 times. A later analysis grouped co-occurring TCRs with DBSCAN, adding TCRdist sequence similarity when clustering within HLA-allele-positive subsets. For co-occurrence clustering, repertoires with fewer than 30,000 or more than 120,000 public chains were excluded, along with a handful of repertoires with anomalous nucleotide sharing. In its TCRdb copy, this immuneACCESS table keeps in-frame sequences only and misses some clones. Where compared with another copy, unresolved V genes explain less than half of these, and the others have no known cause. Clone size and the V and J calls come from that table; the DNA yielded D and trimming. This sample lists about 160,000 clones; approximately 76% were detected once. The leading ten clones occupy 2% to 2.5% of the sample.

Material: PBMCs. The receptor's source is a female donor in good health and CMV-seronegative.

The DNA sequence is as follows: TGCAGCGCTGTCCGGGACTACATTTACAATGAGCAGTTCTTC. The resulting protein is CSAVRDYIYNEQFF. The chain is encoded by TRBV29-1 joined to TRBJ2-1; a stretch of 7 junction bases matches TRBD2. V trim: 7 bases; J trim: 4 bases; unmatched bases: 10. CDR1 and CDR2 are read off the germline V gene as SQVTM and ANQGSEA. The CDR3 numbers 14 residues from cysteine through phenylalanine. Here the CDR3 DNA is all that survives: 42 bases in frame from base 1.